This passage covers 13 T cell receptor beta chains from one sample sequenced in a study of CD8+ T cells in alopecia areata (dated by TCRdb to 2017 to 2018). In light of the paper, this sample's treatment or condition label describes: oral pan-JAK inhibitor, 5-10 mg twice daily. Library preparation was by the immunoSEQ multiplex PCR assay. For TCR sequencing, RNA was extracted from every sample and reverse transcribed into cDNA to serve as template. Not all clones reach the TCRdb copy of this immuneACCESS table, which keeps in-frame sequences only. Checked studies attribute under half of the gap to unresolved V genes and leave the rest unexplained. This sample is represented by tens of thousands of clones; just over 70% of them were singletons. The ten largest clones represent 17% of the sample. Sequencing used CD8+ T cells sorted from blood, obtained around week 44, from a patient treated with tofacitinib. The origin of the receptors is a human donor with alopecia areata.

The rearrangement links TRBV4-3 to TRBJ2-1, with D perhaps TRBD2 (6 bases). CDR3 length equals 17 residues. In germline, CDR1 is LGHNA, CDR2 YSLEER. The V end was cut by 1 base, the J end by 0 bases, with 13 bases between. The CDR3 is CASSQGTSPSSYNEQFF. The CDR3, as DNA: TGCGCCAGCAGCCAAGGAACTAGCCCGAGCTCCTACAATGAGCAGTTCTTC.

The chain uses TRBV25-1 and TRBJ2-5; 9 bases agree with TRBD1. Trimming removed 3 bases from V and 1 base from J; junction bases left unmatched: 6. Germline V gene lookup returns CDR1 MGHDK and CDR2 SYGVNS. This CDR3 spans 16 amino acids. CDR3 bases: TGTGCCAGCAGTGAGTGGGGGACAGGGAGCCAAGAGACCCAGTACTTC. Its translation: CASSEWGTGSQETQYF.

The chain employs TRBV7-2 and TRBJ2-7, with D uncertain. V was trimmed by 1 base and J by 3 bases, leaving 7 bases between them. Germline values: CDR1 SGHTA, CDR2 FQGNSA. The CDR3 consists of 13 residues. CDR3 residues: CASSLGLDYEQYF. In DNA, the CDR3 is TGTGCCAGCAGCTTAGGTCTCGACTACGAGCAGTACTTC. Variable domain in full (rest from reference TRBV7-2 and TRBJ2-7): GAGVSQSPSNKVTEKGKDVELRCDPISGHTALYWYRQSLGQGLEFLIYFQGNSAPDKSGLPSDRFSAERTGGSVSTLTIQRTQQEDSAVYLCASSLGLDYEQYFGPGTRLTVT.

The chain uses TRBV29-1 and TRBJ2-1, with 9 positions matching TRBD1. After removal of 3 bases from V and 4 bases from J, the junction contained 7 bases not matched to a gene. CDR1 and CDR2 from the germline V gene are SQVTM and ANQGSEA. This CDR3 contains 15 residues. CDR3 amino acids: CSVDIPGQGYNEQFF. The DNA for the CDR3 is TGCAGCGTTGATATCCCGGGACAGGGATACAATGAGCAGTTCTTC.

V and J are TRBV4-3 and TRBJ1-4; the D is unclear. CDR1 and CDR2 from the germline V gene are LGHNA and YSLEER. Trimming cost V 5 bases and J 5 bases, with 9 bases left between them. The CDR3 consists of 13 residues. The CDR3 loop reads CASSAGRNEKLFF. CDR3 coding DNA: TGCGCCAGCAGCGCAGGCCGGAATGAAAAACTGTTTTTT.

This chain uses TRBV30 with TRBJ2-2, with D possibly being TRBD1 (6 bases). V lost 4 bases, J lost 7 bases, and 16 bases lay in between. There are 14 residues in the CDR3. Germline values: CDR1 GTSNPN, CDR2 SVGIG (reference sequence). In nucleotides, the CDR3 is TGTGCCTGGACCCCCCGGACAGCGTACGGGGAGCTGTTTTTT. This codes for CAWTPRTAYGELFF.

The V gene is TRBV27, the J gene TRBJ1-5; no clear D gene. V lost 2 bases and J 0 bases, leaving 11 bases between the germline ends. Germline CDR1 and CDR2: MNHEY and SMNVEV (reference sequence). The CDR3 loop spans 16 amino acids. For the CDR3, the DNA is TGTGCCAGCAGTTTACGGTTTACAGATAGCAATCAGCCCCAGCATTTT. Protein product: CASSLRFTDSNQPQHF.

The chain links TRBV30 to TRBJ2-3, with 11 bases matching TRBD2. Unmatched junction bases numbered 6, after V lost 6 bases and J lost 4 bases. Germline-derived CDR1 and CDR2 are GTSNPN and SVGIG (reference sequence). The CDR3 has 14 amino acids. This chain's CDR3 is CACSELAGADTQYF. As DNA, the CDR3 is TGTGCCTGCTCGGAACTAGCGGGGGCAGATACGCAGTATTTT.

CDR3 region: CASSEGVGENQPQHF. The CDR3 DNA is TGTGCCAGCAGTGAAGGGGTAGGGGAGAATCAGCCCCAGCATTTT. This chain joins TRBV2 and TRBJ1-5; D perhaps matches TRBD1 (5 bases). Between the trimmed V and J ends, which lost 1 base and 4 bases, there was a span of 11 bases. Germline loops: CDR1 SNHLY, CDR2 FYNNEI. This CDR3 contains 15 residues.

On this clone: Other DNA sequences in the sample encode the same CDR3. This chain joins TRBV27 and TRBJ2-7; no reliable D call. The V gene's germline CDR1 is MNHEY and CDR2 SMNVEV (reference sequence). This CDR3 comprises 13 residues. V was shortened by 5 bases and J by 2 bases, with 10 bases between the two germline ends. The CDR3 loop is CASSPRAAYEQYF. For the CDR3, the DNA is TGTGCCAGCAGTCCCCGCGCAGCCTACGAGCAGTACTTC.

V gene TRBV29-1 combines with J gene TRBJ1-2; D is uncertain. The germline V gene encodes CDR1 SQVTM and CDR2 ANQGSEA. This CDR3 is built from 13 residues. Deletions cut 7 bases from V and 0 bases from J, with 12 bases between. The CDR3 region has the DNA TGCAGCGCTCCGGGTGGCGCTAACTATGGCTACACCTTC. Protein sequence: CSAPGGANYGYTF.

CDR3 coding DNA: TGTGCCTGGAGTAGCTGGACCAATGAGCAGTTCTTC. Its translation: CAWSSWTNEQFF. This chain links TRBV30 with TRBJ2-1; no clear D gene. Trimming removed 2 bases from V and 6 bases from J, with 8 bases in between. The CDR3 contains 12 residues. Germline V lookup: CDR1 GTSNPN, CDR2 SVGIG (reference sequence). Complete variable domain (other parts from reference TRBV30 and TRBJ2-1): SQTIHQWPATLVQPVGSPLSLECTVEGTSNPNLYWYRQAAGRGLQLLFYSVGIGQISSEVPQNLSASRPQDRQFILSSKKLLLSDSGFYLCAWSSWTNEQFFGPGTRLTVL.

Points on this clone: The CDR3 does not close with the conserved phenylalanine or tryptophan, likely indicating a read error. The DNA is left out, because the CDR3 cannot be placed on it with certainty; the CDR3 is given as TCRdb lists it. The rearrangement uses TRBV10-2 and TRBJ1-6; TRBD1 is the table's D call and was not checked against the DNA. CDR1 is WSHSY and CDR2 is SAAADI in the germline V gene. The CDR3 is 12 amino acids in total, end residues counted. The CDR3 protein is CASSESPGTFFL.